Following are 8 T cell receptor beta chains from one sample sequenced in a study of Ad26.COV2.S vaccination and SARS-CoV-2 variants. TCRdb's table, derived via immunoSEQ multiplex PCR, lists solely in-frame clones and lacks some. The sample shows a few hundred thousand clones, about 90% of them seen only once. Sample treatment: roughly 18 received Ad26.COV2.S at low or high dose, single or two shots; a few received placebo; per-sample allocation not given. At day 63 after the first vaccine or placebo injection, samples were drawn. Sequences were derived from peripheral blood, sampled in a trial of Ad26.COV2.S vaccine versus placebo. The receptors derive from a person aged 18 to 59 who received the Ad26.COV2.S COVID-19 vaccine or a placebo.

The chain carries TRBV5-1 and TRBJ2-2, with 7 bases lining up with TRBD1. Germline loops: CDR1 SGHRS, CDR2 YFSETQ. The trim removed 5 bases at V and 9 bases at J, leaving 13 bases unmatched. The CDR3 is made up of 15 amino acids. CDR3 sequence (DNA): TGCGCCAGCAGATCATTCGACAGGGAACACCGGGAGCTGTTTTTT. This sequence encodes CASRSFDREHRELFF.

This chain links TRBV19 with TRBJ1-1; no definite D call. This CDR3 region has 12 residues. Germline CDR1 and CDR2: LNHDA and SQIVND (reference sequence). V lost 9 bases and J 3 bases, leaving 11 bases between the germline ends. The CDR3 DNA sequence: TGTGCCAGCAAAATCGGGGACACTGAAGCTTTCTTT. Protein product: CASKIGDTEAFF.

The chain couples TRBV19 to TRBJ1-3, with 11 bases matching TRBD1. Trimming took 5 bases from V and 7 from J; bases not matched to a gene: 10. This CDR3 is 16 amino acids long. Germline CDR1 is LNHDA and CDR2 is SQIVND (reference sequence). For the CDR3, the DNA is TGTGCCAGTAGTCGGGCGAGGACAGGGGGCAGGAACACCATATATTTT. Its translation is CASSRARTGGRNTIYF.

V is TRBV7-8 and J is TRBJ1-3, with D possibly TRBD1 on 6 matching bases. CDR1 and CDR2 (germline): SGHVS, FQNEAQ. There are 16 residues in the CDR3. Trimming pared 7 bases from V and 3 bases from J, leaving 19 bases between. The CDR3 DNA is TGTGCCAGCACCCCCCTCCCAGGGGTTGGTGGAAACACCATATATTTT. Encoded protein: CASTPLPGVGGNTIYF.

The CDR3 region has the DNA TGTGCCAGCAGCTTCAGGGGCTCCTATAATTCACCCCTCCACTTT. Amino acid sequence: CASSFRGSYNSPLHF. The gene calls are TRBV13 and TRBJ1-6; TRBD1 is a possible D gene (6 bases). The V end was cut by 3 bases, the J end by 0 bases, with 6 bases between. Germline assignment: CDR1 PRHDT and CDR2 FYEKMQ (reference sequence). The CDR3 runs to 15 residues.

The rearrangement joins TRBV18 to TRBJ2-5, with D maybe TRBD1 (5 bases). Germline CDR1 reads KGHSH; CDR2 reads LQKENI. The CDR3 has 14 amino acids. Trimming shortened V by 4 bases and J by 2 bases, and 11 bases separated the two germline ends. DNA of the CDR3: TGTGCCAGCTCACAGGGGATGGGGCAAGAGACCCAGTACTTC. Translation: CASSQGMGQETQYF.

The chain joins TRBV30 to TRBJ2-4; D not resolved. V was cut by 0 bases and J by 1 base, with 4 bases left in between. The CDR3 runs to 13 residues. Germline V CDR1 and CDR2: GTSNPN, SVGIG (reference sequence). CDR3 nucleotide sequence: TGTGCCTGGAGTGTGGGGGCCAAAAACATTCAGTACTTC. It encodes CAWSVGAKNIQYF.

This clone has a handful of counts. The chain links TRBV27 to TRBJ1-5; no definite D call. The V end was cut by 6 bases, the J end by 7 bases, with 10 bases between. From germline, CDR1 is MNHEY and CDR2 SMNVEV (reference sequence). This CDR3 has 12 residues. The CDR3 bases are TGTGCCAGCAGCTCTACGAGGCAGCCCCAGCATTTT. The encoded protein is CASSSTRQPQHF.